This T cell receptor beta chain emerged from a study of shared clonotypes between healthy human individuals. The study's findings and limits: Rarefaction curves obtained for sorted subsets showed sequencing incomplete despite large depth.

Comment on this clone: Its antigen is not identified.

From CD4+ cells came CD45RA+ naive and CD45RA-negative memory subsets. Here immunoSEQ multiplex PCR was the method, and the copy in TCRdb shows in-frame clones only, minus some. The sample includes 1 million to 1.3 million clones, approximately 78% of them seen just once. This clonotype originated in a man aged 18 to 29 in good health. Some clones in this sample may be carry-over from other donors' samples. Source material: memory CD4+ T cells from PBMCs. Described subset: CD45RA-negative fraction.

The CDR3 region has the DNA TGTGCCAGCAGTGAATTCTCCCTCAGCGATGGCTACACCTTC. This sequence encodes CASSEFSLSDGYTF. This rearrangement joins TRBV6-1 to TRBJ1-2; D is uncertain. CDR1 and CDR2 (germline): MNHNS, SASEGT. Trimming took off 2 bases at V and 6 bases at J, with 13 bases between the two ends. The CDR3 covers 14 residues.